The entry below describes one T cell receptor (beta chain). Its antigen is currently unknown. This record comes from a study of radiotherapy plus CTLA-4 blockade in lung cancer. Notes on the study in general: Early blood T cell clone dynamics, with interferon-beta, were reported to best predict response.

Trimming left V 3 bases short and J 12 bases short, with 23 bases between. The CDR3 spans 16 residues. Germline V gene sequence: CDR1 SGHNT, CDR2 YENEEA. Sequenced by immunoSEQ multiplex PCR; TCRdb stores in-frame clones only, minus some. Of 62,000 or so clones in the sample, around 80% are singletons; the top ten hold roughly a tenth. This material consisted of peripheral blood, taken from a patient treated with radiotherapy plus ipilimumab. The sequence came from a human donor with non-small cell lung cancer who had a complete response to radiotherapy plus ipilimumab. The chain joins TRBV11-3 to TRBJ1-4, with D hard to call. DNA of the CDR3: TGTGCCAGCAGCTTTATGAGGACTCTGTACTCGGTAGAACTGTTTTTT. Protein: CASSFMRTLYSVELFF. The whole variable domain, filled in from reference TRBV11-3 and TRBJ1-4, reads EAGVVQSPRYKIIEKKQPVAFWCNPISGHNTLYWYLQNLGQGPELLIRYENEEAVDDSQLPKDRFSAERLKGVDSTLKIQPAELGDSAVYLCASSFMRTLYSVELFFGSGTQLSVL.